These 11 T cell receptor beta chains were sequenced from one sample in a study of shared clonotypes between healthy human individuals. Profiling relied on immunoSEQ multiplex PCR, and the TCRdb table lists in-frame clones only, not all of them. The sample holds about 960,000 clones, about 80% seen once. Sequences were obtained from memory CD4+ T cells sorted from blood. Documented subset: CD45RA-negative fraction. Source of these receptors: a man younger than 35 in good health.

Turning to this clone: This CDR3 is also generated by other DNA sequences in the sample. The chain is built from TRBV9 and TRBJ2-7; 7 bases are shared with TRBD1. The CDR3 is made up of 14 amino acids. Germline V CDR1 and CDR2: SGDLS, YYNGEE. The V and J ends lost 2 bases and 2 bases, in that order; junction bases with no gene match: 4. The CDR3: CASSVGQATYEQYF. DNA of the CDR3: TGTGCCAGCAGCGTCGGACAGGCCACCTACGAGCAGTACTTC.

Details on this clone: This specimen includes other DNA sequences encoding the same CDR3. The chain links TRBV5-4 to TRBJ2-7; 11 bases fit TRBD1. Germline CDR1 reads SGHNT; CDR2 reads YYREEE (reference sequence). The CDR3 has 15 amino acids. V shed 4 bases, J shed 2 bases, and the junction held 5 bases outside the gene matches. CDR3 loop: CASSRDRGSAYEQYF. In nucleotides, the CDR3 is TGTGCCAGCAGCCGGGACAGGGGGTCTGCCTACGAGCAGTACTTC.

The genes are TRBV10-2 and TRBJ2-7; D perhaps matches TRBD2 (6 bases). CDR1 and CDR2 (germline): WSHSY, SAAADI. Between the trimmed V and J ends, which lost 5 bases and 5 bases, there was a span of 16 bases. The CDR3 length is 14 residues. CDR3 DNA sequence: TGCGCCAGCAGTCCCGGGACGGGAGTACACGAGCAGTACTTC. Residues: CASSPGTGVHEQYF.

The chain carries TRBV27 and TRBJ1-4; possibly TRBD1 for D (5 bases). The CDR3 is 15 residues long. Trimming removed 4 bases at V and 3 bases at J, with 12 bases between. Germline V gene lookup returns CDR1 MNHEY and CDR2 SMNVEV (reference sequence). CDR3 sequence (DNA): TGTGCCAGCAGTTCCCTGGGGGGAGCTAATGAAAAACTGTTTTTT. It translates to CASSSLGGANEKLFF.

This clone has a handful of counts. The gene calls are TRBV30 and TRBJ1-2; D perhaps matches TRBD1 (5 bases). Germline V CDR1 and CDR2: GTSNPN, SVGIG (reference sequence). This CDR3 comprises 14 residues. Deletions cut 1 base from V and 8 bases from J, with 17 bases between. The CDR3 DNA reads TGTGCCTGGAGTGCCGCTGGGGAGGGGAGCGGCTACACCTTC. Protein: CAWSAAGEGSGYTF.

The V and J genes are TRBV5-1 and TRBJ1-2; perhaps TRBD1 as D (6 bases). CDR1 is SGHRS, CDR2 YFSETQ, per germline. This CDR3 region has 13 residues. Trimming removed 4 bases at V and 6 bases at J, with 13 bases between. CDR3: CASSAEGGNGYTF. DNA of the CDR3: TGCGCCAGCAGCGCAGAAGGGGGTAATGGCTACACCTTC.

This clone was seen a single time. The V and J genes are TRBV30 and TRBJ1-6; D gene unclear. The V end lost 5 bases, the J end lost 9 bases, and 14 bases lay between the germline ends. CDR1 and CDR2 from the germline V gene are GTSNPN and SVGIG (reference sequence). This CDR3 has 13 residues. CDR3 nucleotide sequence: TGTGCCTGGTCTTCGTCGGAGGCTTCACCCCTCCACTTT. It codes for CAWSSSEASPLHF.

This chain connects TRBV6-6 to TRBJ2-1, with 8 bases matching TRBD1. Germline values: CDR1 MNHNY, CDR2 SVGAGI (reference sequence). Trimming took 4 bases from V and 2 from J; bases not matched to a gene: 7. This CDR3 contains 16 residues. CDR3 residues: CASSSDRGVTYNEQFF. Here the CDR3 DNA reads TGTGCCAGCAGTTCCGACAGGGGAGTAACCTACAATGAGCAGTTCTTC.

In its sample, this clone was seen a few times. The chain carries TRBV11-2 and TRBJ1-2; D not certain. Trimming took off 0 bases at V and 7 bases at J, with 15 bases between the two ends. Germline CDR1 reads SGHAT; CDR2 reads FQNNGV. CDR3 length equals 15 residues. CDR3: CASSLEGSRVLGYTF. For the CDR3, the DNA is TGTGCCAGCAGCTTAGAGGGCAGTCGGGTCCTTGGCTACACCTTC.

The V call is TRBV6-1, the J call TRBJ2-5; tentative D call: TRBD1 (5 bases). Looked up from germline, CDR1 is MNHNS and CDR2 is SASEGT. CDR3 size: 14 residues. V shed 11 bases and J shed 5 bases, with 21 bases lying between them. The CDR3: CAASRTTAWETQYF. The CDR3 bases are TGTGCCGCCTCCAGGACAACGGCTTGGGAGACCCAGTACTTC.

The sample holds one count of this clone. The chain links TRBV5-1 to TRBJ1-1; D call uncertain. The length of the CDR3 is 16 residues. V was shortened by 4 bases and J by 5 bases, with 21 bases between the two germline ends. CDR1 and CDR2 (germline): SGHRS, YFSETQ. The CDR3 DNA follows: TGCGCCAGCAGCAACACAAGGGATCCTTTAGGGACTGAAGCTTTCTTT. Its translation: CASSNTRDPLGTEAFF.